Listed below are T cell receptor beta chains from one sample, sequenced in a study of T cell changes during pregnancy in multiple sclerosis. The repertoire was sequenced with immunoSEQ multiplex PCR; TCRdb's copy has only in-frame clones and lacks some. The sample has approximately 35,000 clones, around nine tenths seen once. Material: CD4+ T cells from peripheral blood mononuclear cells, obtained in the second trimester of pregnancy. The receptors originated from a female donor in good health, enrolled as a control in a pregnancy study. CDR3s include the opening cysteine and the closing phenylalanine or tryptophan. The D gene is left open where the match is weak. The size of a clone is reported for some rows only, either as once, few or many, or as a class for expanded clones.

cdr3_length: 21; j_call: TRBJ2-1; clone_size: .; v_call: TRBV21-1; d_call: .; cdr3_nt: TGTGCCAGCAGCCCACCCCTTAAGGCCACTAGCGGGGGGTATGCGTACAATGAGCAGTTCTTC; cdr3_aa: CASSPPLKATSGGYAYNEQFF
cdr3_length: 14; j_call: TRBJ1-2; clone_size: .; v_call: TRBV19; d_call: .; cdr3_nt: TGTGCCAGTAGTATATGGGGGCCTGGATCTGGCTACACCTTC; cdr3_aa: CASSIWGPGSGYTF
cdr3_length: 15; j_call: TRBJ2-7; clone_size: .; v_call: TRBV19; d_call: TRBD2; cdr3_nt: TGTGCCAGTAGTTACCTAGCGGGAGGCCGCTACGAGCAGTACTTC; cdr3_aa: CASSYLAGGRYEQYF
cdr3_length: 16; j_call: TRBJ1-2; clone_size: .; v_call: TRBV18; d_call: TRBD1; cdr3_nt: TGTGCCAGCTCACCACGAGTCGGGACAGGGGCCTATGGCTACACCTTC; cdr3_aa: CASSPRVGTGAYGYTF
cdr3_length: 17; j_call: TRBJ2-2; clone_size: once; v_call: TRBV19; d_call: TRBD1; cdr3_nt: TGTGCCAGTAGTACTTCCATACAGGGGGCAGCGGCCGGGGAGCTGTTTTTT; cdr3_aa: CASSTSIQGAAAGELFF
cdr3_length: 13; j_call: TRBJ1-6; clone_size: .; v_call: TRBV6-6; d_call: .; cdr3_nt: TGTGCCTCCCAGGAGGGGCAGGTTTCACCCCTCCACTTT; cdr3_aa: CASQEGQVSPLHF
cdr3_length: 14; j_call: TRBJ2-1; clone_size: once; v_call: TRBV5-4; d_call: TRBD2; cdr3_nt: TGTGCCAGCACCCGTAGCGGGACACACAATGAGCAGTTCTTC; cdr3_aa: CASTRSGTHNEQFF
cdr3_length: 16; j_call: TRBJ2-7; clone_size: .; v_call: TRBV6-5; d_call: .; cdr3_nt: TGTGCCAGCAGTTACAGAAAAGGGGGAGGGCCTAACGAGCAGTACTTC; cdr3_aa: CASSYRKGGGPNEQYF
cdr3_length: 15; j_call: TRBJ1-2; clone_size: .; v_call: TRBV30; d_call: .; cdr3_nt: TGTGCCTGGAGTGTATTTACAGGCAAGATTTATGGCTACACCTTC; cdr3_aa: CAWSVFTGKIYGYTF
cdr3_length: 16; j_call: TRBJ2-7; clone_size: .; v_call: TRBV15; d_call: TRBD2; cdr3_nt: TGTGCCACCAGCAGAGGTGGCGGGGGGGCCTCCTACGAGCAGTACTTC; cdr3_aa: CATSRGGGGASYEQYF
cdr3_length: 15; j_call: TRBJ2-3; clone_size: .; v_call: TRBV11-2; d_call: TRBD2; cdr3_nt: TGTGCCAGCAGCTTCACTAGCGGTAGCACAGATACGCAGTATTTT; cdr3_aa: CASSFTSGSTDTQYF
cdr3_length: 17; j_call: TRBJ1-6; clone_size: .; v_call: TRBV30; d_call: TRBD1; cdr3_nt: TGTGCCTGGAGTGTAAGGCAGGGGGTATCCTATAATTCACCCCTCCACTTT; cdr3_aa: CAWSVRQGVSYNSPLHF
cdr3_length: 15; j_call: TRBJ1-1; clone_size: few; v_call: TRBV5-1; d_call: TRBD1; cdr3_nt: TGCGCCAGCAGCTACAGACAGGGAGGGAACACTGAAGCTTTCTTT; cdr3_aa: CASSYRQGGNTEAFF
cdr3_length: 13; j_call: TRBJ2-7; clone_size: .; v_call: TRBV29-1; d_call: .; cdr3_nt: TGCAGCGTTGGGGGGCAGGGAAGTGCCGAGCAGTACTTC; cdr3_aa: CSVGGQGSAEQYF
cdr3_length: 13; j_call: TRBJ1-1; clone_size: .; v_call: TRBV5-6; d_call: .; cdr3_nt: TGTGCCAGCAGCTTGGCCGCGGGTCGTGAAGCTTTCTTT; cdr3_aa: CASSLAAGREAFF
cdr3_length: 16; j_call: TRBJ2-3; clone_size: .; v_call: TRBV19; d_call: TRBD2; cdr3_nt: TGTGCCAGTAGTATAGAGGGGGGAGGGATCACAGATACGCAGTATTTT; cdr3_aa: CASSIEGGGITDTQYF
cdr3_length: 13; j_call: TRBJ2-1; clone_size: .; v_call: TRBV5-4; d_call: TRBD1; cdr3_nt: TGTGCCGAACGACAGGGGGGCGGGAATGAGCAGTTCTTC; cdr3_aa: CAERQGGGNEQFF
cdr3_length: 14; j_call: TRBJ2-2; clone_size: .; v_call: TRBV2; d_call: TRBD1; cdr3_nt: TGTGCCAGCAACCAACAGGGGCCGGGCGGGGAGCTGTTTTTT; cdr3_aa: CASNQQGPGGELFF
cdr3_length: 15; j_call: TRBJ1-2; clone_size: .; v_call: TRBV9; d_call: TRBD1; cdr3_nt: TGTGCCAGCAGCGTAGGAGGACAGGCGAACTATGGCTACACCTTC; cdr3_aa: CASSVGGQANYGYTF
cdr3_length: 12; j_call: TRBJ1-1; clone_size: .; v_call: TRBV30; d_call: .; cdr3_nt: TGTGCCTGGAGTGTACAGGAGAGGGAAGCTTTCTTT; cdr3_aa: CAWSVQEREAFF
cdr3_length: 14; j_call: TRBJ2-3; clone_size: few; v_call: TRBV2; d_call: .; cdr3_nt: TGTGCCAGCAGCATAGGGGTTGGGGCAGATACGCAGTATTTT; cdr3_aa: CASSIGVGADTQYF
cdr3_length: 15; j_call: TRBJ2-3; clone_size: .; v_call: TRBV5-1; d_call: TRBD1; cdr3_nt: TGCGCCAGCAGCGAAGGGACAGGGGGAGTAGATACGCAGTATTTT; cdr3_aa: CASSEGTGGVDTQYF
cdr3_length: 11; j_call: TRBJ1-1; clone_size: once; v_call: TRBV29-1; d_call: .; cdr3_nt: TGCAGCGTTTTAGGGGGCACTGAAGCTTTCTTT; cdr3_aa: CSVLGGTEAFF
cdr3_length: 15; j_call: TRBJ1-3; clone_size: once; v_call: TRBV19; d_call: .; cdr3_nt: TGTGCCAGTAGTCCGGACAGCCACTCTGGAAACACCATATATTTT; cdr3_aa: CASSPDSHSGNTIYF
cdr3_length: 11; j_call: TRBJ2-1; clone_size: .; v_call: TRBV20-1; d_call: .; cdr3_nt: TGCAGTGCCTACGGGATGCCCCAGCAGTTCTTC; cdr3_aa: CSAYGMPQQFF
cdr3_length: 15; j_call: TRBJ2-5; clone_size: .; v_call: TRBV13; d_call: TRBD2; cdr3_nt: TGTGCCAGCAGCTATCGCGGGGGTAAAGGAGAGACCCAGTACTTC; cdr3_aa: CASSYRGGKGETQYF
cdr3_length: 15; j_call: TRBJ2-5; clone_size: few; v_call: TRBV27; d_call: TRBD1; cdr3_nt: TGTGCCAGCAGTTTGGGGACAGGGGGCCAAGAGACCCAGTACTTC; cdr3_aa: CASSLGTGGQETQYF